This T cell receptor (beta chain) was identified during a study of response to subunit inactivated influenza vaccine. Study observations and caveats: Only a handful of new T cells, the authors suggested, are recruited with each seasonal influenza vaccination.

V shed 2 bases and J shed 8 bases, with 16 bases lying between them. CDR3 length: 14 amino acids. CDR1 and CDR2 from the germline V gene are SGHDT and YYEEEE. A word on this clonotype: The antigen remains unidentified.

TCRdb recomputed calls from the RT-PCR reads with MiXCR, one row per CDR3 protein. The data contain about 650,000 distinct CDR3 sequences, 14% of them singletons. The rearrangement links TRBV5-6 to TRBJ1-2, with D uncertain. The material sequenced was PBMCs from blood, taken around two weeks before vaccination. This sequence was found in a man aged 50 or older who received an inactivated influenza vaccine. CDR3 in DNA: TGTGCCAGCAGCTTTCCCCCACACTTAGGAGGCTACACCTTC. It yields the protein CASSFPPHLGGYTF.